This T cell receptor beta chain was obtained from a study of Ad26.COV2.S vaccination and SARS-CoV-2 variants. At the level of the study: The COV1001 Ad26.COV2.S trial arm included the donor. Participants got Ad26.COV2.S intramuscularly, once or twice 56 days apart.

The CDR3 is made up of 17 amino acids. Germline trimming cut 2 bases from V and 6 bases from J; bases unmatched to any gene: 16. Germline lookup yields CDR1 MNHEY and CDR2 SVGEGT. The sample holds a few counts of this clone. Assay: immunoSEQ multiplex PCR; the TCRdb copy retains only in-frame clones and omits some. The table includes around 450,000 clones, roughly nine tenths detected once. Sample treatment: some 19 received Ad26.COV2.S at low or high dose, single or two shots; 5 received placebo; per-sample allocation not given. At day 63 after the first vaccine or placebo injection, samples were drawn. What was given as vaccine was an Ad26 vector encoding Wuhan-strain SARS-CoV-2 spike.

J is TRBJ2-7 and V is TRBV6-2 or TRBV6-3; 7 positions agree with TRBD1. The receptor was derived from a person aged 18-60 years who received the Ad26.COV2.S COVID-19 vaccine or a placebo. The source material was peripheral blood, sampled in a trial of Ad26.COV2.S vaccine versus placebo. The CDR3 region is CASSYVLRETGVREQYF. CDR3 DNA sequence: TGTGCCAGCAGTTACGTCCTGAGAGAAACAGGGGTCCGCGAGCAGTACTTC.